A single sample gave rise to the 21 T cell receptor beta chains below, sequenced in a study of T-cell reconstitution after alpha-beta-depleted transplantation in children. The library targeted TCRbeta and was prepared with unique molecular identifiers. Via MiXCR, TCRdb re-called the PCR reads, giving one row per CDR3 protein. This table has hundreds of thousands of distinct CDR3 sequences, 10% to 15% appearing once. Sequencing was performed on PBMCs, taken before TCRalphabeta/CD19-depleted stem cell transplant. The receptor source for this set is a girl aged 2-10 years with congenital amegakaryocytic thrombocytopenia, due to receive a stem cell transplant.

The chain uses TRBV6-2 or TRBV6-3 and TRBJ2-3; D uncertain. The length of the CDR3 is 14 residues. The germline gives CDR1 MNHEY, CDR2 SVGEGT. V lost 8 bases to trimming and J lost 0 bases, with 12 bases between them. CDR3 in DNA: TGTGCCAGCCAGGATCTTTTGAGCACAGATACGCAGTATTTT. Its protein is CASQDLLSTDTQYF.

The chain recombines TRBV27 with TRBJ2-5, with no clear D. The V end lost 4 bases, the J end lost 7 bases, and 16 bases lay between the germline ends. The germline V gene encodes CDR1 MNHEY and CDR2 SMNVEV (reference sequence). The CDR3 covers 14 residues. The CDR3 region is CASSSDPVVGTQYF. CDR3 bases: TGTGCCAGCAGTTCGGACCCAGTCGTGGGGACCCAGTACTTC.

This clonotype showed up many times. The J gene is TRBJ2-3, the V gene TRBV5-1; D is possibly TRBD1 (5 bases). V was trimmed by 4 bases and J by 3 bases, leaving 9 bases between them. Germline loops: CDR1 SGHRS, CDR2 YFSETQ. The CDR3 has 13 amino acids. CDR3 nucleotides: TGCGCCAGCAGCCAGGGTCGAACAGATACGCAGTATTTT. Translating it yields CASSQGRTDTQYF.

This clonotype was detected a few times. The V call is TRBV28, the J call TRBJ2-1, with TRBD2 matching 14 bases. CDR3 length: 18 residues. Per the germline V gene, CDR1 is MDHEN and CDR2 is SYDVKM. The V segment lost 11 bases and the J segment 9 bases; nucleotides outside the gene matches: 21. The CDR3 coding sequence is TGTGCCTCGAACGGACTAGCGGGAGGACCAACTCTTTTTGCTGAGCAGTTCTTC. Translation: CASNGLAGGPTLFAEQFF. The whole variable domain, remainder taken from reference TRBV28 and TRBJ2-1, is DVKVTQSSRYLVKRTGEKVFLECVQDMDHENMFWYRQDPGLGLRLIYFSYDVKMKEKGDIPEGYSVSREKKERFSLILESASTNQTSMYLCASNGLAGGPTLFAEQFFGPGTRLTVL.

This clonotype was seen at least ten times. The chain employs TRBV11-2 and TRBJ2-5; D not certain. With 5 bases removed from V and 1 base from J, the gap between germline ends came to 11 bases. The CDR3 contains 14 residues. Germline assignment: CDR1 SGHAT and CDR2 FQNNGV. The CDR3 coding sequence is TGTGCCAGCAGCCCCACATGGCCCCAAGAGACCCAGTACTTC. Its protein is CASSPTWPQETQYF.

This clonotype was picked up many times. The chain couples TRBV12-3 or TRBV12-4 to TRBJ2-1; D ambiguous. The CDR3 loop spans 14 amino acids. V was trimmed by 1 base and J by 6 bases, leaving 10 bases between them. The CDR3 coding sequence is TGTGCCAGCAGTTTAGAGTACAGCATCAATGAGCAGTTCTTC. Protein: CASSLEYSINEQFF.

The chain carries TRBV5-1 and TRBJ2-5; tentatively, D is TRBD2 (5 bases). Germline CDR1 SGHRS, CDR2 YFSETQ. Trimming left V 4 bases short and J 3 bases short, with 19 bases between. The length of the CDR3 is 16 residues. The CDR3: CASSRSLGRIEETQYF. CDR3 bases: TGCGCCAGCAGCCGTTCACTAGGACGGATAGAAGAGACCCAGTACTTC.

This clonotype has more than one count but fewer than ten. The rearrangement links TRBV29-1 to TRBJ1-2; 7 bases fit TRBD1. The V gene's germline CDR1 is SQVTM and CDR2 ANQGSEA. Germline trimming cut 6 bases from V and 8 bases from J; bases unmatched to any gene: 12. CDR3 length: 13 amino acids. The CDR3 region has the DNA TGCAGCGTCGGGCCTGACAGGGAGGAAGGCTACACCTTC. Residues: CSVGPDREEGYTF.

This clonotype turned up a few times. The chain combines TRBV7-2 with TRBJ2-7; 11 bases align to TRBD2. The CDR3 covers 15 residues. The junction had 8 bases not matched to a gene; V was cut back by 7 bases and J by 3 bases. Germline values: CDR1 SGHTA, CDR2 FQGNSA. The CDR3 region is CASTNPLAGVYEQYF. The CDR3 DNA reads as TGTGCCAGCACCAACCCACTAGCGGGGGTCTACGAGCAGTACTTC.

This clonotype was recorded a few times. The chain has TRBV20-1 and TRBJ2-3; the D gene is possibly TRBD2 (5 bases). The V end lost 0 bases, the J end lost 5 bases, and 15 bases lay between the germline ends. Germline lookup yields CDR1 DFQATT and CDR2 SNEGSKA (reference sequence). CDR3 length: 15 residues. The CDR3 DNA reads TGCAGTGCTAGAGATTTGGCCTACCGGGGAGATACGCAGTATTTT. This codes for CSARDLAYRGDTQYF.

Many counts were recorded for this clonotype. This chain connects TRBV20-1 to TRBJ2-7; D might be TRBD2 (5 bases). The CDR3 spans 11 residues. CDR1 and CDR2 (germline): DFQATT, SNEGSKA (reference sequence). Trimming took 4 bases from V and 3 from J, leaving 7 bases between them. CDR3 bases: TGCAGTGCTAACGCGGGCTACGAGCAGTACTTC. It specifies CSANAGYEQYF.

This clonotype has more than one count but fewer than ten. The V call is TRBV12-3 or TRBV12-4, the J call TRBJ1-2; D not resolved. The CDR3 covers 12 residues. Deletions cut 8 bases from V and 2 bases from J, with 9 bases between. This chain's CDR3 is CASSGSNYGYTF. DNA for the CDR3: TGTGCCAGCTCAGGTTCCAACTATGGCTACACCTTC.

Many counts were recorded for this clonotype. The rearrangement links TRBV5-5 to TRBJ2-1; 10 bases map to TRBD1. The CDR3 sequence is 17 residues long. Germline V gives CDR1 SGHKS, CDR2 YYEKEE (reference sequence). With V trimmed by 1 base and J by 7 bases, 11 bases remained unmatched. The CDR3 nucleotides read TGTGCCAGCAGCTTGTATTCCCAGGGGACAGGGGTTAATGAGCAGTTCTTC. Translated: CASSLYSQGTGVNEQFF.

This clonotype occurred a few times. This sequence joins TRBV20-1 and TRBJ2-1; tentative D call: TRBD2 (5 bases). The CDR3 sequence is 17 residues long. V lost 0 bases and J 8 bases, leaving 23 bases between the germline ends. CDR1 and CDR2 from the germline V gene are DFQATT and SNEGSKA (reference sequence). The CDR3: CSARDSLQRTPTDEQFF. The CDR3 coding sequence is TGCAGTGCTAGAGATTCCCTACAGCGGACCCCTACGGATGAGCAGTTCTTC.

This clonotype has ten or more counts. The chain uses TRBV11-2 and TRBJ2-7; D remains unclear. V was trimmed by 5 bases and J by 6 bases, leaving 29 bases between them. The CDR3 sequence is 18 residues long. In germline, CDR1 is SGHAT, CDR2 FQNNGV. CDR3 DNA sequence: TGTGCCAGCAGCCCGGCCACCCCGTTCGACCGCCCGGATTTCGAGCAGTACTTC. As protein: CASSPATPFDRPDFEQYF.

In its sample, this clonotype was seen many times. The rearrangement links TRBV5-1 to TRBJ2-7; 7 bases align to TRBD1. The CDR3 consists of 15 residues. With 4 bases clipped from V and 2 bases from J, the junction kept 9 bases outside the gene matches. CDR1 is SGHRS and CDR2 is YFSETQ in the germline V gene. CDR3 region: CASSLIIGTAYEQYF. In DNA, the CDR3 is TGCGCCAGCAGCCTAATTATTGGGACAGCCTACGAGCAGTACTTC.

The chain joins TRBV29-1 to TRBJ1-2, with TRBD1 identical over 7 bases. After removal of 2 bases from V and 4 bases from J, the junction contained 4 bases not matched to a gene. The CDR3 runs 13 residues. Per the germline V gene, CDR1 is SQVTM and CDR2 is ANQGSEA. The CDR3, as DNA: TGCAGCGTTGAACGGACAGGATCCTATGGCTACACCTTC. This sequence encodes CSVERTGSYGYTF.

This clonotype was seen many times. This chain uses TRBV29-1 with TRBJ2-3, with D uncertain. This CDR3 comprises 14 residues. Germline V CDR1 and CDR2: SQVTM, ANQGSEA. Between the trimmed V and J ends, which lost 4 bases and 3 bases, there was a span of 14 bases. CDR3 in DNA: TGCAGCGTTGGTGGGTTCTTCGGAACAGATACGCAGTATTTT. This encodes CSVGGFFGTDTQYF.

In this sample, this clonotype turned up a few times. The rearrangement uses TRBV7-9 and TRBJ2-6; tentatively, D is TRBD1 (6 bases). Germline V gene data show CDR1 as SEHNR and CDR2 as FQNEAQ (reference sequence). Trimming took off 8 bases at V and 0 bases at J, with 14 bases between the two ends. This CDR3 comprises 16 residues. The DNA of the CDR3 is TGTGCCAGCTTTGGCAGGGGTTACTCTGGGGCCAACGTCCTGACTTTC. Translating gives CASFGRGYSGANVLTF.

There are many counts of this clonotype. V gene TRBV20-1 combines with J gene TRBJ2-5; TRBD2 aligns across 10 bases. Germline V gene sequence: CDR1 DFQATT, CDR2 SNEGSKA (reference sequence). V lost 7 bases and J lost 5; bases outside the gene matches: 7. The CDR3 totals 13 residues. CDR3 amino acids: CSGSSGSGETQYF. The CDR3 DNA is TGCAGTGGCTCTAGCGGGAGCGGGGAGACCCAGTACTTC.

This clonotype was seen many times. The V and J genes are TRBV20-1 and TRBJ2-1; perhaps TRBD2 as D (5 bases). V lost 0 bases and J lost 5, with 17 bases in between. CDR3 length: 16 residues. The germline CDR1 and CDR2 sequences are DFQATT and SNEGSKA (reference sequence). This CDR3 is CSARDRILAGDNEQFF. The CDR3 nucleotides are TGCAGTGCTAGAGATCGGATCCTAGCCGGGGACAATGAGCAGTTCTTC.